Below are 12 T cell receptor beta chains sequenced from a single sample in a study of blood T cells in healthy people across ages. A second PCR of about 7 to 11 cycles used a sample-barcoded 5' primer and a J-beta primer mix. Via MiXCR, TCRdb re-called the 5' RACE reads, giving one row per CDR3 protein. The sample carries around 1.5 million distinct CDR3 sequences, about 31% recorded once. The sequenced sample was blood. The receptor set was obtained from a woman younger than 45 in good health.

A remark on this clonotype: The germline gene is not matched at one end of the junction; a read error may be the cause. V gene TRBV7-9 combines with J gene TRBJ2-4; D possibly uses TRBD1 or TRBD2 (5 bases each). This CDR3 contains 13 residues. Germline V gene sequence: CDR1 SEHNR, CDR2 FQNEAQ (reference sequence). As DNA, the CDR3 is TGTGCCAACAGCCCGGGACCCTCAAATGAGCAGTACTTC. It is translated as CANSPGPSNEQYF.

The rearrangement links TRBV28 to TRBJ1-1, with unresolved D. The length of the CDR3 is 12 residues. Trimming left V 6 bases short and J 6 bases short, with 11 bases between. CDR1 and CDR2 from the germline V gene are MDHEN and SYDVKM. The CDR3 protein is CASRELVAEAFF. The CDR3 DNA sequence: TGTGCCAGCAGGGAACTGGTTGCTGAAGCTTTCTTT.

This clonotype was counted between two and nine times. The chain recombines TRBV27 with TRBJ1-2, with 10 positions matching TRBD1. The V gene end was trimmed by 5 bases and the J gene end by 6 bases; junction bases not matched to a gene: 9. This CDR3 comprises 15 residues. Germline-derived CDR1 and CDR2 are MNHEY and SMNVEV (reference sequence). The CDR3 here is CASSPLMGTGDGYTF. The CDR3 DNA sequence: TGTGCCAGCAGTCCTTTGATGGGGACAGGGGATGGCTACACCTTC.

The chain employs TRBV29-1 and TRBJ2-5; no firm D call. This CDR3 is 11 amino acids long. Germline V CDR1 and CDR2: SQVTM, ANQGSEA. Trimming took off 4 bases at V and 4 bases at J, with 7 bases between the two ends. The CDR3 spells CSVGLGETQYF. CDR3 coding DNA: TGCAGCGTTGGACTCGGAGAGACCCAGTACTTC.

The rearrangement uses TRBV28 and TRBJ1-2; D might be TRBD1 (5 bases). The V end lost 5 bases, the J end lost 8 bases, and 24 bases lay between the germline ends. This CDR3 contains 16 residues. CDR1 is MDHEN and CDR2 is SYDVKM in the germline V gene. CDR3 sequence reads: CASSTAGGNDRRGYTF. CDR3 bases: TGTGCCAGCAGTACTGCCGGGGGGAACGATCGCAGGGGCTACACCTTC.

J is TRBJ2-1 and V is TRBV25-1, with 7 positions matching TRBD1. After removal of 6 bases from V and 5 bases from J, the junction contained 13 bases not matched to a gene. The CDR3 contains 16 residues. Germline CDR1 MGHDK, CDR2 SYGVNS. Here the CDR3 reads CASRNTGTEQDNEQFF. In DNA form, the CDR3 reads TGTGCCAGCAGGAACACTGGGACAGAGCAGGACAATGAGCAGTTCTTC.

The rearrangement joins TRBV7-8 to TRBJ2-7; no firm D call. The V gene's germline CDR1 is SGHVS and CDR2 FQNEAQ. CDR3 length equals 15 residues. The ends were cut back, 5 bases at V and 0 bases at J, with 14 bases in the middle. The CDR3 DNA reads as TGTGCCAGCAGCCCTAATCGGGCTCGCTCCTACGAGCAGTACTTC. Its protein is CASSPNRARSYEQYF.

In nucleotides, the CDR3 is TGTGCCAGCAGCCCGGCCCAGGGGGCAGGTGGCTACACCTTC. Protein: CASSPAQGAGGYTF. This sequence joins TRBV7-9 and TRBJ1-2, with 8 bases that match TRBD1. Germline CDR1 reads SEHNR; CDR2 reads FQNEAQ (reference sequence). The CDR3 consists of 14 residues. V lost 5 bases and J lost 7; bases outside the gene matches: 9.

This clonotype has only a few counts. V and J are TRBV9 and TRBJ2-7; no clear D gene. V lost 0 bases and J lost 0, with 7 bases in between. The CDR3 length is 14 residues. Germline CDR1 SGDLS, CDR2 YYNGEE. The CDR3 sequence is CASSVAASSYEQYF. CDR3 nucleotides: TGTGCCAGCAGCGTAGCGGCGAGCTCCTACGAGCAGTACTTC.

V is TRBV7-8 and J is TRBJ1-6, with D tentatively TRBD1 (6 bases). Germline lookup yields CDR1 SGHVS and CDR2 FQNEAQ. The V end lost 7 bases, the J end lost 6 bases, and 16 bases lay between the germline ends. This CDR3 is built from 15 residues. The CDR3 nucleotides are TGTGCCAGCACCCTGACCGGGACACTTAATTCACCCCTCCACTTT. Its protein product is CASTLTGTLNSPLHF.

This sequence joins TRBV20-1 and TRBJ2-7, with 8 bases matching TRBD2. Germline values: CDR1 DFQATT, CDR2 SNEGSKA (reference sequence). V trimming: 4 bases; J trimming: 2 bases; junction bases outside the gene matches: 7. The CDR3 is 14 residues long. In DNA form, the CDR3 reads TGCAGTGCTACCCTAACGGGAGGGCCCTACGAGCAGTACTTC. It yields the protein CSATLTGGPYEQYF.

CDR3 amino acids: CASKLLAGTNEQFF. The CDR3 bases are TGTGCCAGCAAGTTGTTAGCGGGGACCAATGAGCAGTTCTTC. This chain joins TRBV2 and TRBJ2-1; 8 bases map to TRBD2. J gave up 6 bases and V 7 bases, and 8 bases lay outside the gene matches. In germline, CDR1 is SNHLY, CDR2 FYNNEI. The CDR3 has 14 amino acids.